This T cell receptor (beta chain) was identified in a study of spatial heterogeneity in lung cancer. On the study more broadly: The average count in raw reads for each unique TCR and UMI combination exceeded eight appearances.

By proportion, this clonotype is medium-sized (0.01 to 0.1%). Its specificity is unknown. General study results and limits: The study found that expanded intratumoral alpha and beta TCR counts tracked tumor mutation counts.

Trimming pared 0 bases from V and 5 bases from J, leaving 10 bases between. Germline assignment: CDR1 MGHRA and CDR2 YSYEKL. CDR3 length: 15 amino acids. The time point here: sample taken at primary tumor resection. TCRdb called the 5' RACE reads again in MiXCR, with one record for every CDR3 protein. The sample has roughly 11,000 distinct CDR3 sequences, 13% to 15% seen once. The receptor was isolated from a male donor with early-stage non-small cell lung cancer. Sequenced material: lung tumor tissue, taken at surgery. This chain uses TRBV4-1 with TRBJ1-4, with D tentatively TRBD1 (6 bases). CDR3 DNA: TGCGCCAGCAGCCAAGATCGACAGGCGAATGAAAAACTGTTTTTT. This encodes CASSQDRQANEKLFF.